This T cell receptor (beta chain) was recovered during a study of blood T cell repertoires in COVID-19. About the research overall: Researchers got acute and convalescent COVID-19 samples from the United States, Italy and Spain. Sample material is recorded as cDNA or gDNA derived from T cells, B-cell-depleted T cells, or PBMCs.

Source study methods: How many nucleated cells were present was estimated from reference gene primer amplification. Profiling relied on immunoSEQ multiplex PCR, and the TCRdb table lists in-frame clones only, not all of them. D and trimming come from the DNA, and the V and J calls and clone size come from that table. There are 220,000 or so clones in the sample; more than 80% occur only once, and under 4% lies in the top ten. CDR1 MNHEY and CDR2 SVGEGT come from the germline V gene. V lost 5 bases and J 2 bases, leaving 10 bases between the germline ends. CDR3 length equals 14 residues. In terms of age and location, participants ranged from roughly 18 to 100 years and lived in around 22 US areas.

This clonotype was sampled from a woman aged 18-29 years in a cohort exposed to, infected with or recovered from COVID-19 (not recorded which). The sequencing sample was made of PBMCs or T cells enriched from blood (not recorded which). V is TRBV6-2 or TRBV6-3 and J is TRBJ1-5; D gene unclear. As DNA, the CDR3 is TGTGCCAGCAGTGTACAGAGTGGCAATCAGCCCCAGCATTTT. Translation: CASSVQSGNQPQHF.